This T cell receptor beta chain came from a study of blood T cell repertoires in COVID-19. Across the study: T cells, B-cell-depleted T cells, or PBMCs supplied cDNA or gDNA.

The assay was immunoSEQ multiplex PCR, and TCRdb's table has in-frame clones only and misses some. The repertoire holds approximately 350,000 clones, over 75% seen once, with around 1% in the top ten. Germline assignment: CDR1 SGHTA and CDR2 FQGNSA. V lost 3 bases, J lost 5 bases, and 7 bases stayed unmatched. CDR3 length: 14 amino acids. The chain links TRBV7-2 to TRBJ2-7, with 7 bases identical to TRBD1. Source material: PBMCs or T cells enriched from blood (not recorded which). The receptor was isolated from a man aged 18 to 30 who had recovered from COVID-19. DNA of the CDR3: TGTGCCAGCAGCTTGGGCCAGGGGGTAGACGAGCAGTACTTC. It yields the protein CASSLGQGVDEQYF.